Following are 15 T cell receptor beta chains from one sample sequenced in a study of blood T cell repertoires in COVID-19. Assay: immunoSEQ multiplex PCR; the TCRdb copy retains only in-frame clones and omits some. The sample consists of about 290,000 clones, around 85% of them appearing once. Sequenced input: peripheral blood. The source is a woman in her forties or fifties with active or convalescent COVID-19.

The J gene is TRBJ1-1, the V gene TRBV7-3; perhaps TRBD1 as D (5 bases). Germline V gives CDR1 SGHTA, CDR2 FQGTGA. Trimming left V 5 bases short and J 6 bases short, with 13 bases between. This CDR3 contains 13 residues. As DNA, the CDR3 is TGTGCCAGCAGCCCGCAGGGTGGGGCTGAAGCTTTCTTT. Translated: CASSPQGGAEAFF.

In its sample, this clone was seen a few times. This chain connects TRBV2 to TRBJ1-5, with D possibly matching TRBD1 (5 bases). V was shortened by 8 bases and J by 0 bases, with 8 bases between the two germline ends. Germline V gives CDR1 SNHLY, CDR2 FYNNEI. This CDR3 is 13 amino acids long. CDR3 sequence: CASQGDSNQPQHF. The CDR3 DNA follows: TGTGCCAGCCAAGGGGATAGCAATCAGCCCCAGCATTTT.

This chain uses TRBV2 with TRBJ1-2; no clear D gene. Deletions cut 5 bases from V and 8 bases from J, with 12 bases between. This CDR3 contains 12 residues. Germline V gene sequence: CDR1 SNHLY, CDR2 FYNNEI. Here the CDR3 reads CASSRRVGGYTF. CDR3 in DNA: TGTGCCAGCAGTCGGCGGGTTGGGGGCTACACCTTC.

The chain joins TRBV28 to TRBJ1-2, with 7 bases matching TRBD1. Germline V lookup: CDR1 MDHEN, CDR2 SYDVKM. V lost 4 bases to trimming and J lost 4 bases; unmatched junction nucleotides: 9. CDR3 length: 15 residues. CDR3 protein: CASSSGQWLRYGYTF. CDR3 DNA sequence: TGTGCCAGCAGTTCGGGACAGTGGCTTCGCTATGGCTACACCTTC.

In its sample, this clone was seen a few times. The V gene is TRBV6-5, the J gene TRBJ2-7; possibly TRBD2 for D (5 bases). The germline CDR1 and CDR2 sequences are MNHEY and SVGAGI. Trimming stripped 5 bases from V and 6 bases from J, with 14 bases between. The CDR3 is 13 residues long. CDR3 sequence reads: CASSPGRAGEQYF. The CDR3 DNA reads TGTGCCAGCAGTCCCGGTAGGGCGGGCGAGCAGTACTTC.

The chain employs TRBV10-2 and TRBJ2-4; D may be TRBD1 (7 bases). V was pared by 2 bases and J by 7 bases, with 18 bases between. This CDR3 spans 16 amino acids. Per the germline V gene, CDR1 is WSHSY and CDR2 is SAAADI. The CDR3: CASSEPRQGRGNIQYF. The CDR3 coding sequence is TGCGCCAGCAGTGAGCCACGACAGGGTCGGGGGAACATTCAGTACTTC.

The DNA for the CDR3 is TGTGCCAGCAGCCCCACATACATTAATGAAAAACTGTTTTTT. It is translated as CASSPTYINEKLFF. The rearrangement uses TRBV6-5 and TRBJ1-4; D is unresolved. CDR1 and CDR2 from the germline V gene are MNHEY and SVGAGI. CDR3 size: 14 residues. The V end was cut by 6 bases, the J end by 4 bases, with 12 bases between.

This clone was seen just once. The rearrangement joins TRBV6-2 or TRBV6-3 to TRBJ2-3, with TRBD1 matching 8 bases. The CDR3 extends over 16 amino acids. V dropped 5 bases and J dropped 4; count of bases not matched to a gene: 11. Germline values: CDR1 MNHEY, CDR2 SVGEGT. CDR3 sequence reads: CASSALGQGASDTQYF. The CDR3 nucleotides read TGTGCCAGCAGTGCCTTAGGGCAGGGGGCGTCAGATACGCAGTATTTT.

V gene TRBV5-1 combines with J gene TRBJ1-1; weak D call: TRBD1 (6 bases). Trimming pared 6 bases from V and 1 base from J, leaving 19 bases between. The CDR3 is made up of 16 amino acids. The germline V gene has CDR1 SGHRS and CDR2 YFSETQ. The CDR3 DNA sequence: TGCGCCAGCACAGTGGTAGGGGGTCGGGGGAACACTGAAGCTTTCTTT. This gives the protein CASTVVGGRGNTEAFF.

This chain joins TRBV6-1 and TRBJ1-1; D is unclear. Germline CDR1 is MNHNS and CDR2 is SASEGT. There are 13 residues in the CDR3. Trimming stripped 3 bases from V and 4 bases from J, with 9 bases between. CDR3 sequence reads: CASSEWSGTEAFF. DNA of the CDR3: TGTGCCAGCAGTGAGTGGTCAGGCACTGAAGCTTTCTTT.

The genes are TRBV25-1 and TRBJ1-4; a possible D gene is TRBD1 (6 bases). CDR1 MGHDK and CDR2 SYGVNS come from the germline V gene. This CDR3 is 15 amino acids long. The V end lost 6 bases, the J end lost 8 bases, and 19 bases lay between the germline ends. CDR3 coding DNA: TGTGCCAGCAGGGCAACAGGGTGGGAGGGCGAAAAACTGTTTTTT. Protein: CASRATGWEGEKLFF.

The CDR3 is CASSQESQLGGTGELFF. In DNA form, the CDR3 reads TGTGCCAGCAGCCAAGAGAGCCAACTAGGGGGTACCGGGGAGCTGTTTTTT. The J gene is TRBJ2-2, the V gene TRBV4-2; D is perhaps TRBD1 (6 bases). V was cut by 0 bases and J by 5 bases, with 16 bases left in between. This CDR3 is built from 17 residues. Germline CDR1 is LGHNA and CDR2 is YNFKEQ.

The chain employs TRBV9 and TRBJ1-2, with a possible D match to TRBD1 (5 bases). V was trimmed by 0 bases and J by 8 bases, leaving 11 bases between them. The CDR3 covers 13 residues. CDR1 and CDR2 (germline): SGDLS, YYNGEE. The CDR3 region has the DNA TGTGCCAGCAGCGTAGCCCAGGGCCGGGGCTACACCTTC. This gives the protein CASSVAQGRGYTF.

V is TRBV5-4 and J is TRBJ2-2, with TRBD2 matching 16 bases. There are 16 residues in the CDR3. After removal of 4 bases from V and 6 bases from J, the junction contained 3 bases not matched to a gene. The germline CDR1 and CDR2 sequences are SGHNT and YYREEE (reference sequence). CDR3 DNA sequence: TGTGCCAGCAGCCGGGGACTAGCGGGAGGGGCCGGGGAGCTGTTTTTT. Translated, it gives CASSRGLAGGAGELFF.

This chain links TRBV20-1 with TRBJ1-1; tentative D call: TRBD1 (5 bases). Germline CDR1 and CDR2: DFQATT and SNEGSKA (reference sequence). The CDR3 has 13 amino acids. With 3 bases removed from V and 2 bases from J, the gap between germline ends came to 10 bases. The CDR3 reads CSASTGSNTEAFF. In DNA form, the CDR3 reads TGCAGTGCTAGTACAGGCAGTAACACTGAAGCTTTCTTT.